This T cell receptor beta chain is from a study of CD8 T cells in Susac syndrome. Random hexamers were used to reverse transcribe about 0.5 to 1 ug of RNA. TCRdb itself ran the immunoSEQ multiplex PCR reads through MiXCR, one entry per CDR3 protein. The sample records some 170,000 distinct CDR3 sequences, approximately 92% being singletons. This clonotype has only one observation. Germline CDR1 reads LNHNV; CDR2 reads YYDKDF (reference sequence). The V and J ends lost 4 bases and 3 bases respectively, with 15 bases between them. The CDR3 is 15 residues long. Controls were healthy donors chosen to match patients in age and sex.

Sequenced sample: CD4+ T cells from PBMCs. This TCR was recovered from a human donor in good health. This chain uses TRBV15 with TRBJ1-2, with D possibly being TRBD1 (6 bases). CDR3 coding DNA: TGTGCCACCAGCAACCTCAGGGGTGTTGACTATGGCTACACCTTC. Protein sequence: CATSNLRGVDYGYTF.